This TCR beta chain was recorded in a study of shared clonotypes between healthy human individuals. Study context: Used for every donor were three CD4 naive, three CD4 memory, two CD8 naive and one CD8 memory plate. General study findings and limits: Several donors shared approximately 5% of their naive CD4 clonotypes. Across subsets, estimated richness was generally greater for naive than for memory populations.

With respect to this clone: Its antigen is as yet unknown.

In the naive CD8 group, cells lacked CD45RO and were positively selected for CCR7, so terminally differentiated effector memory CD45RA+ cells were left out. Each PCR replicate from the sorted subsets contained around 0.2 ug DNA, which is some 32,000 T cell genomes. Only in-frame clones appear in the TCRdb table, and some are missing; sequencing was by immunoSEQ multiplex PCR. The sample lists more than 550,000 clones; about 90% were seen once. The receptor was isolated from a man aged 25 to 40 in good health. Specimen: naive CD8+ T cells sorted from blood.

The CDR3 DNA follows: TGCGCCAGCAGTGGAGGGACAGGAAATGAGCAGTTCTTC. Its translation is CASSGGTGNEQFF. The J gene is TRBJ2-1, the V gene TRBV10-1; 8 bases match TRBD1. This CDR3 is built from 13 residues. CDR1 and CDR2 (germline): WNHNN, SYGVQD (reference sequence). Unmatched junction bases numbered 3, after V lost 4 bases and J lost 7 bases.